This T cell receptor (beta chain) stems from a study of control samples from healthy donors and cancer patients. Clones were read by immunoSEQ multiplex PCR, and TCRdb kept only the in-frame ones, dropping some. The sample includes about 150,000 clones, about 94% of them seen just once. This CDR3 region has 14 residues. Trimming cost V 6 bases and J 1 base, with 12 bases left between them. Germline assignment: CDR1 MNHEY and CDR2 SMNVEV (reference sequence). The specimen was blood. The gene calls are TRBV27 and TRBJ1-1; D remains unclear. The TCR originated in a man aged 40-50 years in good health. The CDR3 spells CASSQFWRNTEAFF. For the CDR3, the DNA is TGTGCCAGCAGCCAATTTTGGCGGAACACTGAAGCTTTCTTT.